This TCR beta chain was observed in a study of T cells in Graves' hyperthyroidism and ophthalmopathy (dated by TCRdb to about 2019). Some background on the complete study: Peripheral blood was collected at initial diagnosis, before any treatment. TCR V-J signatures able to tell the groups apart were searched for in a discovery cohort of 95 or so patients, of whom under 45 had Graves' ophthalmopathy and under 65 had stable Graves' hyperthyroidism. Whether ophthalmopathy could be predicted prospectively was tested in an independent validation cohort made up of roughly 19 hyperthyroidism patients plus 17 patients who later progressed to ophthalmopathy. The 95 to 100 discovery patients were randomly split 7:3 into training and test sets. In addition, the study compared T-cell repertoires in thyroid tissue and in blood from several Graves' hyperthyroidism patients. Following sampling, methimazole starting at 30 mg daily was given to hyperthyroidism patients, and high-dose intravenous methylprednisolone was given to ophthalmopathy patients. The paper reports TCR Vbeta CDR3 sequencing of 140 or so peripheral blood samples: approximately 41 ophthalmopathy, some 80 hyperthyroidism and 17 progressor patients. Overall study outcomes, separate from this receptor: No statistical method was used to fix the sample size in advance, and group allocation was not hidden from the investigators. Blood samples also contained most of the expanded thyroid clonotypes (frequency above 0.001), which suggests that blood repertoires may reflect thyroid immune responses. In cross-validation, a model built on a 13 V-J signature told ophthalmopathy apart from stable hyperthyroidism with over 85% sensitivity and 81% to 82% specificity, and in testing the same model reached 80%/75%. In validation, the model predicted progression to ophthalmopathy a median of approximately 6.6 months before onset, with about 67% sensitivity and about 72% specificity.

This clonotype has ten or more counts. It lacks a known antigen. Base quality data are lacking; no much larger clone is found one base away. Ophthalmopathy patients had moderately to severely active disease, Clinical Activity Score of at least 3, NOSPECS grade of at least 4, and duration under 3 months. Any patient with an uncontrolled infection, another autoimmune disease, pregnancy or lactation was excluded. Clinical symptoms, serum thyroxine and TRAb, thyroid ultrasound, and orbital computed tomography formed the basis for the diagnoses. PBMCs were isolated from more than 8 ml of fresh peripheral blood by Ficoll-Paque density gradient centrifugation. Total RNA was extracted with Trizol reagent, and quality was checked on an Agilent 2100 Bioanalyzer. The TCR beta CDR3 regions were amplified from RNA transcripts. The first round of RT-PCR for the TCR CDR3 was performed with the HTBI primer set and the Qiagen OneStep RT-PCR kit. The libraries were constructed in a second round of multiplex PCR and then size-selected and purified. Paired-end sequencing of the libraries was performed with 100 bp reads on an Illumina HiSeq2000. Per the original workflow: SOAPnuke was used to process the raw data, with reads discarded if the reads contained adapters or uncalled bases, had a mean Phred below 15, or lacked an exact constant-primer or identifier match. COPE v1.2.5 was used to merge the high-quality paired reads, and each unique nucleotide sequence was defined as a clonotype. MiTCR v1.1 was used to align the clonotypes against IMGT TRBV, TRBD and TRBJ reference segments. Analysis was restricted to V-J combinations with a frequency above 0.0001, which covered roughly 99% of repertoires. A TCS score was defined as the ratio of F50 (clonal expansion) to E x V (chaos), with BLOSUM62-based TCRdist applied between CDR3 peptides within each V-J. Welch's t-statistics and random forest reduced fewer than 550 V-J features to 10 to 15, which were used in a naive Bayes classifier (R e1071). TCRdb reprocessed the public reads (quality trimming at Q25 with fastp, clone calling with MiXCR) and kept in-frame beta chains. Each entry merges the rows of one CDR3 protein and shows their most common DNA and genes. The V and J calls here are based on TCRdb, not the publication. The sample table holds approximately 410,000 distinct CDR3 sequences, of which roughly 15% were seen once. The ten largest clonotypes hold around 13% of the sample.

The CDR3 holds 15 amino acids from the cysteine to the phenylalanine. CDR3 DNA only is kept here, 45 bases in frame from base 1. CDR1 and CDR2 (DFQATT, SNEGSKA) derive from the germline V gene (reference sequence). Compared with germline, V lacks 0 bases and J lacks 4 bases; bases without a gene match: 7. The sample comprised blood. The sequence came from a man aged 18 to 29 with Graves' ophthalmopathy. Rearrangement joined TRBV20-1 to TRBJ2-7; 9 middle bases align to TRBD2. The CDR3 has the sequence CSARDLSGSLYEQYF. The DNA sequence is as follows: TGCAGTGCTAGAGATCTTAGCGGGAGTCTTTACGAGCAGTACTTC.